Listed below are T cell receptor beta chains from one sample, sequenced in a study of vaccination effects on CD4 cells after COVID-19. These receptors have no identified antigens. Generated by immunoSEQ multiplex PCR, the TCRdb table keeps only in-frame clones and is missing some. The profile shows 55,000 to 90,000 clones, under 85% of them singletons. The starting material was CD4+ T cells from PBMCs cultured with HIV peptides, obtained before COVID-19 vaccination. The origin of the receptors is a human donor who had a prior SARS-CoV-2 infection. The CDR3 runs from the conserved cysteine through the conserved F or W. D genes are given only for firm matches. Size is omitted from some rows. Given values are once, few, many or a class for expanded clones.

j_gene	d_gene	abundance	v_gene	CDR3aa	CDR3nt
TRBJ2-3	NA	NA	TRBV7-2	CASSLRGLAVSTDTQYF	TGTGCCAGCAGCTTGAGGGGGCTAGCGGTAAGCACAGATACGCAGTATTTT
TRBJ1-3	NA	once	TRBV2	CASSSDGNTIYF	TGTGCCAGCAGTTCAGATGGAAACACCATATATTTT
TRBJ1-1	NA	NA	TRBV7-3	CASSPSELNTEAFF	TGTGCCAGCAGCCCATCAGAGTTGAACACTGAAGCTTTCTTT
TRBJ2-7	TRBD1	NA	TRBV5-1	CASSLGDREDEQYF	TGCGCCAGCAGCCTGGGGGACAGGGAGGATGAGCAGTACTTC
TRBJ1-1	TRBD1	once	TRBV6-5	CASSYSTGRTEAFF	TGTGCCAGCAGTTACTCGACAGGGAGGACTGAAGCTTTCTTT
TRBJ2-1	NA	few	TRBV19	CASSLPQGIEQFF	TGTGCCAGTAGTTTACCGCAGGGGATTGAGCAGTTCTTC
TRBJ2-3	NA	once	TRBV5-4	CASSSGTDPMGDTQYF	TGTGCCAGCAGCTCCGGGACCGACCCCATGGGGGATACGCAGTATTTT
TRBJ1-1	NA	NA	TRBV5-1	CASSLGGTFSEAFF	TGCGCCAGCAGCTTGGGGGGGACATTTTCTGAAGCTTTCTTT
TRBJ1-2	TRBD1	NA	TRBV28	CASTDYRGLFMDYGYTF	TGTGCCAGCACGGACTACAGGGGGCTTTTCATGGACTATGGCTACACCTTC
TRBJ1-6	TRBD1	NA	TRBV7-6	CASSDPPGTGGNSPLHF	TGTGCCAGCAGCGACCCTCCCGGGACAGGGGGAAATTCACCCCTCCACTTT
TRBJ2-3	TRBD2	NA	TRBV6-1	CASSEVLAGNTDTQYF	TGTGCCAGCAGTGAAGTCCTAGCGGGGAACACAGATACGCAGTATTTT
TRBJ2-3	NA	NA	TRBV27	CASSLKGYTDTQYF	TGTGCCAGCAGTTTGAAAGGTTACACAGATACGCAGTATTTT
TRBJ2-7	TRBD2	NA	TRBV6-1	CASSELSGIYEQYF	TGTGCCAGCAGTGAACTTAGCGGGATCTACGAGCAGTACTTC
TRBJ2-6	NA	NA	TRBV18	CASSRQVYSGANVLTF	TGTGCCAGCTCAAGACAGGTGTACTCTGGGGCCAACGTCCTGACTTTC
TRBJ2-3	NA	NA	TRBV7-9	CASSFRGRGDTQYF	TGTGCCAGCAGCTTCCGGGGGAGAGGTGATACGCAGTATTTT
TRBJ2-7	TRBD1	NA	TRBV10-2	CASSDRTGLFRGSYEQYF	TGCGCCAGCAGTGACAGGACAGGGCTGTTTAGGGGCTCCTACGAGCAGTACTTC
TRBJ1-5	NA	once	TRBV5-1	CASSLDLRQPQHF	TGCGCCAGCAGCTTGGATCTCCGACAGCCCCAGCATTTT
TRBJ1-1	NA	NA	TRBV4-1	CASSQGERGTEAFF	TGCGCCAGCAGCCAAGGTGAGAGAGGCACTGAAGCTTTCTTT
TRBJ1-4	NA	NA	TRBV2	CASTVYSLTNEKLFF	TGTGCCAGCACGGTTTATAGCCTTACTAATGAAAAACTGTTTTTT
TRBJ2-2	NA	NA	TRBV5-6	CASSWGVYTGELFF	TGTGCCAGCAGCTGGGGGGTATACACCGGGGAGCTGTTTTTT
TRBJ2-1	NA	NA	TRBV2	CATRLGGVEEQFF	TGTGCCACCCGACTAGGGGGGGTGGAGGAGCAGTTCTTC
TRBJ2-7	NA	NA	TRBV9	CASSVDGGHPSYEQYF	TGTGCCAGCAGCGTAGATGGGGGCCATCCTTCCTACGAGCAGTACTTC
TRBJ2-7	NA	NA	TRBV19	CASSIETSYEQYF	TGTGCCAGTAGTATAGAGACAAGCTACGAGCAGTACTTC
TRBJ2-1	NA	NA	TRBV21-1	CASSQPLRFEGVEYNEQFF	TGTGCCAGCAGCCAGCCCCTGCGGTTCGAGGGGGTCGAATACAATGAGCAGTTCTTC
TRBJ2-5	NA	NA	TRBV18	CASSPAVPRETQYF	TGTGCCAGCTCACCAGCGGTTCCGAGGGAGACCCAGTACTTC
TRBJ1-1	NA	few	TRBV2	CASSEFRSQAFF	TGTGCCAGCAGTGAATTCAGGAGCCAGGCTTTCTTT
TRBJ2-2	TRBD1	few	TRBV5-1	CASSLGDRGSGELFF	TGCGCCAGCAGCTTGGGAGACAGGGGTAGCGGGGAGCTGTTTTTT
TRBJ2-7	TRBD1	NA	TRBV18	CASSPTGSYEQYF	TGTGCCAGCTCTCCGACAGGGTCCTACGAGCAGTACTTC
TRBJ2-1	NA	NA	TRBV4-2	CASSRERSSYNEQFF	TGTGCCAGCAGCCGAGAAAGAAGCTCCTACAATGAGCAGTTCTTC
TRBJ2-5	TRBD2	NA	TRBV2	CASTGLAGQETQYF	TGTGCCAGCACGGGACTAGCGGGGCAAGAGACCCAGTACTTC
TRBJ2-2	TRBD2	once	TRBV9	CASSVGLAGGRGTGELFF	TGTGCCAGCAGCGTAGGACTAGCGGGGGGGCGGGGCACCGGGGAGCTGTTTTTT
TRBJ2-7	NA	NA	TRBV23-1	CASSQSAEQYF	TGCGCCAGCAGTCAATCTGCGGAGCAGTACTTC
TRBJ2-2	NA	NA	TRBV28	CASSFPSSITGELFF	TGTGCCAGCAGTTTCCCCTCGTCAATCACCGGGGAGCTGTTTTTT
TRBJ1-1	NA	few	TRBV5-1	CASSLEPAFPTFF	TGCGCCAGCAGCTTGGAGCCCGCTTTCCCAACTTTCTTT
TRBJ1-1	NA	NA	TRBV30	CAWSLRVAEAFF	TGTGCCTGGAGTCTGCGGGTTGCTGAAGCTTTCTTT
TRBJ2-7	TRBD2	NA	TRBV14	CASSPGLAGVLRAQYF	TGTGCCAGCAGCCCGGGACTAGCGGGAGTACTACGTGCGCAGTACTTC
TRBJ1-1	NA	NA	TRBV5-5	CASSPTHENTEAFF	TGTGCCAGCAGCCCGACACACGAGAACACTGAAGCTTTCTTT
TRBJ2-3	NA	NA	TRBV9	CASSVEGWSITDTQYF	TGTGCCAGCAGCGTAGAGGGTTGGAGTATCACAGATACGCAGTATTTT
TRBJ1-2	TRBD1	NA	TRBV7-2	CASSSIRDRGQNYTF	TGTGCCAGCAGCTCCATCCGGGACAGGGGGCAGAACTACACCTTC
TRBJ1-1	NA	few	TRBV30	CAWSTVYTEAFF	TGTGCCTGGTCGACAGTTTACACTGAAGCTTTCTTT
TRBJ2-3	TRBD2	NA	TRBV7-3	CASSLRLAGTSTDTQYF	TGTGCCAGCAGCCTAAGACTAGCGGGGACTAGCACAGATACGCAGTATTTT
TRBJ2-3	TRBD1	NA	TRBV19	CASSDRGPPDTQYF	TGTGCCAGCTCGGACAGGGGGCCCCCAGATACGCAGTATTTT
TRBJ2-1	TRBD2	NA	TRBV5-1	CASSILPVSGGREQFF	TGCGCCAGCAGCATACTCCCGGTTAGCGGGGGCCGCGAGCAGTTCTTC
TRBJ1-4	NA	NA	TRBV3-1/TRBV3-2	CASSQVGLGGDEKLFF	TGTGCCAGCAGCCAAGTTGGCCTAGGTGGGGATGAAAAACTGTTTTTT
TRBJ1-3	NA	NA	TRBV29-1	CSVTAYNGNTIYF	TGCAGCGTTACAGCGTATAATGGAAACACCATATATTTT
TRBJ2-3	TRBD2	NA	TRBV7-9	CASSPLAGGPPHRADTQYF	TGTGCCAGCAGCCCGCTAGCGGGGGGGCCCCCTCACCGCGCAGATACGCAGTATTTT
TRBJ2-5	TRBD2	NA	TRBV6-5	CASRRSRLAWETQYF	TGTGCCAGCAGAAGATCCAGACTAGCGTGGGAGACCCAGTACTTC
TRBJ2-7	NA	few	TRBV7-6	CASSDTNSFHEQYF	TGTGCCAGCAGCGACACAAACTCTTTCCACGAGCAGTACTTC
TRBJ2-3	NA	NA	TRBV7-8	CASSLRGTLDTQYF	TGTGCCAGCAGCTTGAGGGGGACTCTTGATACGCAGTATTTT